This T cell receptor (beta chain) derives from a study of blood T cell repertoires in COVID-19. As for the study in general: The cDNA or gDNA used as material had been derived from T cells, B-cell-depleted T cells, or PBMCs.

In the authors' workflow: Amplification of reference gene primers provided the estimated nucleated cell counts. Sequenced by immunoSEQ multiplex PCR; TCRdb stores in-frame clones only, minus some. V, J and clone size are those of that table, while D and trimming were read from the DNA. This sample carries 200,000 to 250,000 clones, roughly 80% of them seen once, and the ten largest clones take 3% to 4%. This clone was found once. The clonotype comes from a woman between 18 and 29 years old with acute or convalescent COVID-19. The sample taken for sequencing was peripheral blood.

The chain's CDR3 is CASSLTRGPHNEQFF. DNA of the CDR3: TGTGCCAGCAGCTTAACCAGGGGACCACACAATGAGCAGTTCTTC. This chain connects TRBV7-9 to TRBJ2-1; possibly TRBD1 for D (6 bases). V dropped 2 bases and J dropped 5 bases, with 13 bases sitting between them. CDR3 length: 15 amino acids. Germline V gives CDR1 SEHNR, CDR2 FQNEAQ (reference sequence).